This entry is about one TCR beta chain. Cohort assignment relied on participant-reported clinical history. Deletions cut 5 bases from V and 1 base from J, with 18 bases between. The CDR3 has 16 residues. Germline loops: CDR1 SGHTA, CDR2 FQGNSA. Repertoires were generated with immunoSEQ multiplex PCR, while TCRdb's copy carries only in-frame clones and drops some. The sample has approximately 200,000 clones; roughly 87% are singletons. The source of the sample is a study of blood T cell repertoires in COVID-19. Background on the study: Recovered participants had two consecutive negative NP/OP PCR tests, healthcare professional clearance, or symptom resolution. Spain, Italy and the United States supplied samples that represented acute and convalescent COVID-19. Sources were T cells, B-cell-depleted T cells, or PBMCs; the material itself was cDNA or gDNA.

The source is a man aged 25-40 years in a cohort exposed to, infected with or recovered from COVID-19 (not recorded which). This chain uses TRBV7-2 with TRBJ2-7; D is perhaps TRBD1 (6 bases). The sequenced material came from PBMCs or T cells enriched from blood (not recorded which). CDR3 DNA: TGTGCCAGCAGCGTACTAGGGGGATATTCTTCCTACGAGCAGTACTTC. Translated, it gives CASSVLGGYSSYEQYF.